This T cell receptor beta chain was recovered during a study of vaccination and CD4 T cells after COVID-19. The overall study: Post-vaccination specimens were collected at a median of approximately 66 days following dose two (range 14 to 241).

Between the trimmed V and J ends, which lost 5 bases and 4 bases, there was a span of 9 bases. The CDR3 has 13 residues. Germline CDR1 MNHEY, CDR2 SMNVEV (reference sequence). This clonotype turned up a few times. The antigen is unknown. Study findings and constraints: The authors identified 304 of 307 vaccine-specific clones in convalescent patients as spike mono-reactive.

At the Johns Hopkins FTIC core, DNA taken from cultured CD4+ T cells was sequenced by way of the Oncomine TCR Beta short-read assay. Investigators obtained genomic DNA by extraction from cultured CD4+ T cells. MiXCR was run by TCRdb on the PCR reads, yielding one entry per CDR3 protein. The table shows approximately 9,900 distinct CDR3 sequences, with 45% to 60% occurring only once. Indicated treatment: approximately 11-day PBMC culture with coronavirus spike peptide pools or control peptides (ViraFEST assay). Two million PBMCs per well were cultured with roughly 10 IU/ml IL-2 and about 11 ug/ml peptide pools.

J is TRBJ1-5 and V is TRBV27; D is ambiguous. Sequencing was done on a sample of CD4+ T cells from blood, cultured in vitro. The clonotype was recovered from a human donor who had recovered from COVID-19. The CDR3 spells CASSPSRNQPQHF. In DNA, the CDR3 is TGTGCCAGCAGTCCTTCACGGAATCAGCCCCAGCATTTT.